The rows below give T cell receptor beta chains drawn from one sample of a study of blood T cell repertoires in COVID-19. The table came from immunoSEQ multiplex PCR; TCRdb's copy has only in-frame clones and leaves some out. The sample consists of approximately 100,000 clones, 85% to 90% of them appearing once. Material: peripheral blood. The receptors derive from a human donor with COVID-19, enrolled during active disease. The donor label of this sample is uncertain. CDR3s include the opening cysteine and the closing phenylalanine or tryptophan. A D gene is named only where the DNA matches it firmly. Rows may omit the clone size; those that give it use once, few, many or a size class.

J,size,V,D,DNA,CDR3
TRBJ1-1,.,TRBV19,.,TGTGCCAGTAGTATTGGACATCAGAACACTGAAGCTTTCTTT,CASSIGHQNTEAFF
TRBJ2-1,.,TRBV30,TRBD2,TGTGCCTGGAGTGAGGGACTAGCGGGAGTTTATGAGCAGTTCTTC,CAWSEGLAGVYEQFF
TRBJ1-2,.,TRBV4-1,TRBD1,TGCGCCAGCAGCCAAGAAGGTTACAGGGGGTTCTCCTATGGCTACACCTTC,CASSQEGYRGFSYGYTF
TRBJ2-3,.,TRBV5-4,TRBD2,TGTGCCAGCAGCTTTCCTAGCGGTTCCACAGATACGCAGTATTTT,CASSFPSGSTDTQYF
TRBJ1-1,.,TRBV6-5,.,TGTGCCAGCGCAAACCCGGGGATTTTTGTTGCTTTCTTT,CASANPGIFVAFF
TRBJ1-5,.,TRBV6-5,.,TGTGCCACAACGTACGGAGTGAGAGGCAATCAGCCCCAGCATTTT,CATTYGVRGNQPQHF
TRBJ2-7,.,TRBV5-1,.,TGCGCCAGCAGCTTGGATTGGGGGCCGTACGAGCAGTACTTC,CASSLDWGPYEQYF
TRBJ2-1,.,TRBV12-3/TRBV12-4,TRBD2,TGTGCCAGCAGGAGCGGGGGGCCCAATGAGCAGTTCTTC,CASRSGGPNEQFF
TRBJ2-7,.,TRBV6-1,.,TGTGCCAGCAGTGACCGGTCCTACGAGCAGTACTTC,CASSDRSYEQYF
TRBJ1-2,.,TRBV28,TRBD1,TGTGCCAGCAGTTTAGGGACAGGACCTCTTTATGGCTACACCTTC,CASSLGTGPLYGYTF
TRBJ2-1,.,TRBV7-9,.,TGTGCCAGCAGCCCTAGTTGGGATGGTAGCGGTGAGCAGTTCTTC,CASSPSWDGSGEQFF
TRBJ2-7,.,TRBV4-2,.,TGTGCCAGCAGCCAGGACAAGGGCTACGAGCAGTACTTC,CASSQDKGYEQYF
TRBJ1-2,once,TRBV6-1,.,TGTGCCAGCAGTGAAGCTGGGCGGGGTAACTATGGCTACACCTTC,CASSEAGRGNYGYTF
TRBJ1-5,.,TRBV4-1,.,TGCGCCAGCAGCCAAGTTGGGACAAATCAGCCCCAGCATTTT,CASSQVGTNQPQHF
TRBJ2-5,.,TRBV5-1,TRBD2,TGCGCCAGCAGCTTAGGACTAGCGGGAGGTTCACAAGAGACCCAGTACTTC,CASSLGLAGGSQETQYF
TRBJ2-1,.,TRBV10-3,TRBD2,TGTGCCATCAGTGAGGGGGCCCTGACTAGCGGGGGTACCTACAATGAGCAGTTCTTC,CAISEGALTSGGTYNEQFF
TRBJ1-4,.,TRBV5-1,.,TGCGCCAGCAGCTTGGTACGGGGTCGGGCTAATGAAAAACTGTTTTTT,CASSLVRGRANEKLFF
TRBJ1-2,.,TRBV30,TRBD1,TGTGCCTGGTCGGACAGGGGCGGCTATGGCTACACCTTC,CAWSDRGGYGYTF
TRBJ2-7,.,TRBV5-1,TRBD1,TGCGCCAGCAGCTTGGATGGGACAGGGATTAGCGAGCAGTACTTC,CASSLDGTGISEQYF
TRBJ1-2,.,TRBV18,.,TGTGCCAGCTCACCGGGAGTTAGTGTAGACTATGGCTACACCTTC,CASSPGVSVDYGYTF
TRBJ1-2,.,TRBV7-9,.,TGTGCCAGCAGCTCAGGGCAAACGTTCAACTATGGCTACACCTTC,CASSSGQTFNYGYTF
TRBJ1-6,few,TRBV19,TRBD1,TGTGCCAGTAGTATGACAGGGAATTCACCCCTCCACTTT,CASSMTGNSPLHF
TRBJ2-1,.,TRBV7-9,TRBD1,TGTGCCAGCAGCTTAGGGGAGCTAGGGGGCCATGAGCAGTTCTTC,CASSLGELGGHEQFF
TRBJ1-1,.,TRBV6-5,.,TGTGCCAGCAGGCGCTGGGGCGGCGTCACTGAAGCTTTCTTT,CASRRWGGVTEAFF
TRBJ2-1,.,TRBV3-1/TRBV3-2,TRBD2,TGTGCCAGCAGCCTCGTCTCTAGCGGGAGCAATGAGCAGTTCTTC,CASSLVSSGSNEQFF
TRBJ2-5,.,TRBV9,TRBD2,TGTGCCAGCAGCGTAGCCCCACTAGCGGGGGCCCAAGAGACCCAGTACTTC,CASSVAPLAGAQETQYF
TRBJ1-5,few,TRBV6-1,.,TGTGCCAGCAGTGAAACAGTCCTTAGGCCCCAGCATTTT,CASSETVLRPQHF
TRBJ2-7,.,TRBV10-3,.,TGTGCCATCGGGAGACTCGGCTACGAGCAGTACTTC,CAIGRLGYEQYF
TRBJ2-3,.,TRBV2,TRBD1,TGTGCCAACCAGGGGGTAAGGAGCACAGATACGCAGTATTTT,CANQGVRSTDTQYF
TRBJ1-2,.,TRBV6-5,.,TGTGCCAGCAGTTCGACAGGTTCTGTGAACTATGGCTACACCTTC,CASSSTGSVNYGYTF
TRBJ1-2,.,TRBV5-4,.,TGTGCCAGCAGCTTGGTTTCGGGGAACTATGGCTACACCTTC,CASSLVSGNYGYTF
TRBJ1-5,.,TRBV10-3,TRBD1,TGTGCCATCAGTGAGTATGAGACAGGGAACAATCAGCCCCAGCATTTT,CAISEYETGNNQPQHF
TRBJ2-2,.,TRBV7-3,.,TGTGCCAGCAGCTCCCCATATCAGGCGGGGGCGGTTAGGACCGGGGAGCTGTTTTTT,CASSSPYQAGAVRTGELFF
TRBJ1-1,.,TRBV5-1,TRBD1,TGCGCCAGCAGCAGACACGGACAGGGGAATTTTTTGAACACTGAAGCTTTCTTT,CASSRHGQGNFLNTEAFF
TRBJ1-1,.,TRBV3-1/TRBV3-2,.,TGTGCCAGCAGCCAAGTTGAGAGCGGAGCCCGGAACACTGAAGCTTTCTTT,CASSQVESGARNTEAFF
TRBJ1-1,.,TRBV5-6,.,TGTGCCAGCAGCTTGATGCGGGGAGTGAACACTGAAGCTTTCTTT,CASSLMRGVNTEAFF
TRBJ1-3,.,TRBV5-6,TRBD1,TGTGCCAGCAGCGACCAGCAGGGGGCGACTGGAAACACCATATATTTT,CASSDQQGATGNTIYF
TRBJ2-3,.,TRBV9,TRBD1,TGTGCCAGCAGCGTACAGTGGACAGGGGGCGCAGATACGCAGTATTTT,CASSVQWTGGADTQYF
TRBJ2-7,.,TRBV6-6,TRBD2,TGTGCCAGCAGCCGAGACGCGGTGAGTAGCGGGAGTTTCTACGAGCAGTACTTC,CASSRDAVSSGSFYEQYF
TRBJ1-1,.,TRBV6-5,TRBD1,TGTGCCAGCAGTTACCGCAGGGACAGGGGGGAGGAAGCTTTCTTT,CASSYRRDRGEEAFF
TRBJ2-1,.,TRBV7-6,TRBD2,TGTGCCAGCAGCTTAGTACCGACTAGCGAAGAGCAGTTCTTC,CASSLVPTSEEQFF
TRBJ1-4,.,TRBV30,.,TGTGCCTCCAACCCAGGGACCGGGGGGACCGGATCGGAAAAACTGTTTTTT,CASNPGTGGTGSEKLFF
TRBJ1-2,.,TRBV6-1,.,TGTGCCAGCAGTGAATGGAACAGCCTCTATGGCTACACCTTC,CASSEWNSLYGYTF
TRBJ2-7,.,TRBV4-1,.,TGCGCCAGCAGCCAAGAACGGACGGGAAACTACGAGCAGTACTTC,CASSQERTGNYEQYF
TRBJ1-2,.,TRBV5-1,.,TGCGCCAGCAGCTTGGCCAGCGGGGAAGGTGGCTACACCTTC,CASSLASGEGGYTF
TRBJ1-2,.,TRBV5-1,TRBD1,TGCGCCAGCAGCTTGGGCCGGGACAGGGTAGACTATGGCTACACCTTC,CASSLGRDRVDYGYTF
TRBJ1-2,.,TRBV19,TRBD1,TGTGCCAGTAGTACCCCAGGGGGCGCAGGCTATGGCTACACCTTC,CASSTPGGAGYGYTF
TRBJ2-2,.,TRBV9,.,TGTGCCAGCAGCGTGGCCGGGGAGGACACCGGGGAGCTGTTTTTT,CASSVAGEDTGELFF
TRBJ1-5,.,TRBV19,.,TGTGCCAGTAGTATTAATCGGGGATATCAGCCCCAGCATTTT,CASSINRGYQPQHF
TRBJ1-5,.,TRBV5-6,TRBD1,TGTGCCAGCGCCCAACTCGCTTCAGGGGGTCAGCCCCAGCATTTT,CASAQLASGGQPQHF
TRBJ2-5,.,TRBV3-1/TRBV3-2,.,TGTGCCAGCAGCCAATATCTAACGAGGGAGACCCAGTACTTC,CASSQYLTRETQYF
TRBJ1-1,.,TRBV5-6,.,TGTGCCAGCAGCTTGATTTCTCCTGGAGGCACTGAAGCTTTCTTT,CASSLISPGGTEAFF
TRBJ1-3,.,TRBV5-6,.,TGTGCCAGCACCCTAGGCCGGGGATTAACTGGAAACACCATATATTTT,CASTLGRGLTGNTIYF